This T cell receptor beta chain was captured by sequencing in a study of blood T cell repertoires in COVID-19 (TCRdb year 2020). Turning to the overall study: Collaborator samples came from the United States, Italy and Spain and covered acute and convalescent phases of COVID-19. Where available, HLA class I and class II types were taken from metadata supplied by the sample provider and were not determined by assay-based typing. The repertoires were released in a freely available public database intended as a resource for research on the immune response to SARS-CoV-2. The dataset comprised deeply sampled blood TCRbeta repertoires from subjects exposed to, actively infected with, or recovered from COVID-19. The material from the prospective study consisted of cDNA or gDNA derived from T cells, B-cell-depleted T cells, or PBMCs. A de-identified subject ID, COVID-19 status, age in years and sex were almost always included in the sample metadata. Samples came from the ongoing ImmuneRACE study (first 160 participants) plus 1,254 subjects from 6 global collaborators. General conclusions and limits of the study: The quantity of clinical and demographic metadata differed by source and by participant and was supplied without curation.

The immunoSEQ Assay, a bias-controlled multiplex PCR, was used to amplify TCRbeta CDR3 regions from genomic DNA. The original methods were these. Within the assay, amplification of reference gene primers was used to estimate how many nucleated cells each sample contained. To quantify the absolute abundance of each unique TCRbeta CDR3 rearrangement, sequence reads were collapsed and filtered. For each sample, productive Simpson clonality was calculated by taking the square root of Simpson's diversity index across productive rearrangements. Drawn from immuneACCESS, this table holds only the in-frame rearrangements with V and J called that TCRdb kept. Clones are partly lost; checked studies trace under half to an unresolved V gene and leave the rest unexplained. D and trimming come from the DNA, and the V and J calls and clone size come from that table. The sample table shows about 240,000 clones, and roughly four fifths are seen once. Clones ranked in the top ten supply 3.4% of the sample.

Details on this clone: Which antigen it targets is not known. Qualities for individual bases were not recorded, and no much larger clone is one base off.

V loses 4 bases, J loses 0 bases, and the germline ends lie 10 bases apart. The germline V gene provides CDR1 MNHEY and CDR2 SVGEGT. The cysteine opens and the phenylalanine closes a CDR3 of 14 amino acids. Only the CDR3 DNA stays, 42 bases, in frame from base 1. The collaborating institutions used their own protocols to collect whole blood in K2EDTA tubes. For TCRbeta analysis, collaborators shipped samples as frozen whole blood, isolated PBMCs, or DNA extracted from either of those sample types. Sequenced input: peripheral blood. This chain is built from TRBV6-2 or TRBV6-3 and TRBJ2-7, with the D segment identity uncertain. This TCR was sampled from a woman aged 18 to 35 with acute or convalescent COVID-19. CDR3 sequence: CASSFDSSSYEQYF. The nucleotides are TGTGCCAGCAGTTTCGACTCAAGCTCCTACGAGCAGTACTTC.